The 9 T cell receptor beta chains below come from one sample, sequenced in a study of metastatic and nonmetastatic thyroid tumors (dated by TCRdb to 2020 to 2021). The receptor library was made with PCR. The sample was run on an Illumina HiSeq 4000. The raw public reads went through TCRdb reprocessing: fastp at Q25, MiXCR clone calling, in-frame beta chains kept. A total of tens of thousands of clones appear in this sample, about 16% of them only once. The ten top clones hold roughly 3.3% of the sample. Before undergoing thyroid surgery, none of the patients had been given any kind of treatment. Sequences were obtained from blood. These receptors originate from a female donor with papillary thyroid cancer or a benign thyroid nodule (not recorded which). Some clones in this sample may be carry-over from other donors' samples.

This clone is termed medium-sized. The chain couples TRBV6-6 to TRBJ2-2; 8 bases are a match to TRBD2. Germline values: CDR1 MNHNY, CDR2 SVGAGI (reference sequence). V shed 3 bases, J shed 6 bases, and the junction held 6 bases outside the gene matches. The CDR3 length is 15 residues. CDR3 loop: CASSYVGRGAGELFF. DNA for the CDR3: TGTGCCAGCAGTTATGTCGGGAGGGGGGCCGGGGAGCTGTTTTTT.

This clone was detected ten times or more. This chain links TRBV6-1 with TRBJ1-1, with D uncertain. The germline CDR1 and CDR2 sequences are MNHNS and SASEGT. Between the trimmed V and J ends, which lost 4 bases and 0 bases, there was a span of 9 bases. The CDR3 loop spans 14 amino acids. The CDR3 region has the DNA TGTGCCAGCAGTGGGGCAGGCATGAACACTGAAGCTTTCTTT. Protein product: CASSGAGMNTEAFF.

This clone was seen ten or more times. The gene calls are TRBV10-3 and TRBJ1-3; D gene uncertain. Germline V gene sequence: CDR1 ENHRY, CDR2 SYGVKD. Trimming left V 3 bases short and J 4 bases short, with 7 bases between. CDR3 length: 13 amino acids. CDR3 protein: CAISEVTGNTIYF. The CDR3 DNA reads TGTGCCATCAGTGAAGTAACGGGAAACACCATATATTTT.

The sample holds a few counts of this clone. V gene TRBV6-2 or TRBV6-3 combines with J gene TRBJ1-2; the match to TRBD1 covers 7 bases. The CDR3 length is 15 residues. V trimming: 2 bases; J trimming: 8 bases; junction bases outside the gene matches: 11. Germline-derived CDR1 and CDR2 are MNHEY and SVGEGT. The CDR3 sequence: CASSYEMTGYGGYTF. The CDR3 region has the DNA TGTGCCAGCAGTTACGAAATGACAGGGTACGGCGGCTACACCTTC.

This clone was found many times. The chain recombines TRBV19 with TRBJ1-5; D is unclear. V was shortened by 7 bases and J by 1 base, with 14 bases between the two germline ends. Per the germline V gene, CDR1 is LNHDA and CDR2 is SQIVND (reference sequence). The CDR3 has 15 amino acids. This chain's CDR3 is CASTLSGISNQPQHF. As DNA, the CDR3 is TGTGCCAGTACCCTGTCGGGTATCAGCAATCAGCCCCAGCATTTT.

This clone was seen many times. The chain joins TRBV9 to TRBJ2-6, with 8 bases lining up with TRBD1. CDR1 and CDR2 from the germline V gene are SGDLS and YYNGEE. V trimming: 5 bases; J trimming: 2 bases; junction bases outside the gene matches: 12. The CDR3 spans 18 residues. For the CDR3, the DNA is TGTGCCAGCAGAGTGGGGACAGGCGTCCTTGCTGGGGCCAACGTCCTGACTTTC. The encoded protein is CASRVGTGVLAGANVLTF.

This clone was observed at least ten times. This chain connects TRBV19 to TRBJ2-7, with 10 bases matching TRBD1. Unmatched junction bases numbered 3, after V lost 3 bases and J lost 1 base. Germline assignment: CDR1 LNHDA and CDR2 SQIVND (reference sequence). This CDR3 has 15 amino acids. The CDR3 region has the DNA TGTGCCAGTAGTATGGGGACAGGGGTTTCCTACGAGCAGTACTTC. This encodes CASSMGTGVSYEQYF. Variable domain in full (rest from reference TRBV19 and TRBJ2-7): DGGITQSPKYLFRKEGQNVTLSCEQNLNHDAMYWYRQDPGQGLRLIYYSQIVNDFQKGDIAEGYSVSREKKESFPLTVTSAQKNPTAFYLCASSMGTGVSYEQYFGPGTRLTVT.

Notes on this clone: A read error may account for a junction end that differs from germline. V usage is TRBV20-1 and J usage is TRBJ2-5; D call uncertain. This CDR3 spans 13 amino acids. Germline V gene sequence: CDR1 DFQATT, CDR2 SNEGSKA (reference sequence). The chain's CDR3 is CSAPSVGGETHYF. For the CDR3, the DNA is TGCAGTGCTCCTTCAGTGGGCGGCGAGACCCATTACTTC.

This clone was observed once. V gene TRBV18 combines with J gene TRBJ2-1; TRBD2 matches 8 bases. Looked up from germline, CDR1 is KGHSH and CDR2 is LQKENI. The CDR3 runs to 13 residues. V dropped 5 bases and J dropped 8; count of bases not matched to a gene: 5. The CDR3 nucleotides read TGTGCCAGCTCAGCCGGACTAGCCGATGAGCAGTTCTTC. Protein sequence: CASSAGLADEQFF.